This T cell receptor beta chain was documented in a study of T cells after yellow fever vaccination. Study overall: Low-cell-number fractions underwent preparation using SMART-Seq v4 Ultra Low Input.

The study's findings and limits: The study noted that FACS-sorted repertoires could contain abundant clonotypes contaminating from the bulk population.

Ten or more counts support this clonotype. Antigen unknown. Looked up from germline, CDR1 is MDHEN and CDR2 is SYDVKM. Trimming left V 6 bases short and J 7 bases short, with 19 bases between. The CDR3 extends over 15 amino acids. A universal primer site and UMIs were added as TCR cDNA was made by 5'RACE template switching. One entry per CDR3 protein, called by TCRdb with MiXCR from the 5' RACE reads. The table includes about 310,000 distinct CDR3 sequences, around 3.9% detected once. The TCR originated in a man aged 18 to 29 who received the YFV17D yellow fever vaccine. The chain employs TRBV28 and TRBJ1-5; no clear D. The material was PBMCs, obtained on the day of the yellow fever booster vaccination. CDR3 in DNA: TGTGCCAGCAGCCCCTCGGGCAGGTCGGGACAGCCCCAGCATTTT. Its protein product is CASSPSGRSGQPQHF.